Listed below are T cell receptor beta chains from one sample, sequenced in a study of control samples from healthy donors and cancer patients. Data came from immunoSEQ multiplex PCR; TCRdb stores just in-frame clones and leaves some out. The table has 130,000 or so clones, 94% seen once. The specimen was blood. Receptors originate from a middle-aged man in good health. CDR3s include the opening cysteine and the closing phenylalanine or tryptophan. A D gene is named only where the DNA matches it firmly.

j_call	d_call	v_call	cdr3_nt	cdr3_aa
TRBJ2-1	TRBD2	TRBV9	TGTGCCAGCAGCGTCACCTTTAACTCAAGCGGGAGGATCTCCTACAATGAGCAGTTCTTC	CASSVTFNSSGRISYNEQFF
TRBJ2-6	-	TRBV7-9	TGTGCCAGCAGCTTATTATCAGGGGCTGGGGCCAACGTCCTGACTTTC	CASSLLSGAGANVLTF
TRBJ1-4	-	TRBV7-9	TGTGCCAGCAGTGAGCCCGGACTGAGAGGAGAAAAACTGTTTTTT	CASSEPGLRGEKLFF
TRBJ2-1	-	TRBV3-1/TRBV3-2	TGTGCCAGCAGCCAAGGATCCTATTACAATGAGCAGTTCTTC	CASSQGSYYNEQFF
TRBJ2-1	-	TRBV7-2	TGTGCCAGCAGCTTAGCTTCTAGCGCCTCCTACAATGAGCAGTTCTTC	CASSLASSASYNEQFF
TRBJ2-1	-	TRBV11-2	TGTGCCAGCAGCCGCGGACTAAGCGAATACAATGAGCAGTTCTTC	CASSRGLSEYNEQFF
TRBJ1-1	-	TRBV6-5	TGTGCCAGCAGTACAGCCGTAGAGGATTTCTTT	CASSTAVEDFF
TRBJ1-1	-	TRBV6-2/TRBV6-3	TGTGCCAGCAGTACAGCTCACACTGAAGCTTTCTTT	CASSTAHTEAFF
TRBJ1-4	-	TRBV6-5	TGTGCCAGCAGAACAGGGCCTAATGAAAAACTGTTTTTT	CASRTGPNEKLFF
TRBJ2-3	-	TRBV6-6	TGTGCCAGCAGTTACTCTCATGGAGATACGCAGTATTTT	CASSYSHGDTQYF